A selection of T cell receptor beta chains follows, all from one sample in a study of T cells in tuberculosis. TCRdb's copy holds only in-frame clones and misses some; the assay was immunoSEQ multiplex PCR. Of 30,000 to 40,000 clones in the sample, around 93% were seen once. The sequences come from PBMCs, collected at tuberculosis diagnosis. The receptor source for this set is an adult with tuberculosis. The conserved cysteine and the conserved F or W are not part of the CDR3 here.

TRBV14	ASSQVRTGGADTQY
TRBV5-8	ASSLVRQGIYEQY
TRBV19	ASSIGASSYNSPLH
TRBV19	ASSIDRGFYGYT
TRBV7-3	ASSLRTGRNVNSPLH
TRBV9	ASSSRTGGYTGELF
TRBV6-4	ASSDSPSGAPHEQF
TRBV28	ASSLTETTEAF
TRBV7-2	ASSFPESRGYT
TRBV10-3	AISEGQGEGQPQH
TRBV7-2	ASSFQGIYYGYT
TRBV28	ASSSYRLYNSPLH
TRBV2	ASSGYLGQGNSPLH
TRBV28	ASHREASLNEKLF
TRBV28	ASRKMGGVGSNQPQH
TRBV28	ASSFSTTGRKTYGYT
TRBV11-2	ASSLGGGYNEQF
TRBV2	ASSRAAISAVEQF
TRBV5-6	ASSLDSFISGANVLT
TRBV7-2	ASSLALNYNEQF
TRBV4-1	ASSLSNRGSYNEQF
TRBV7-3	ASSLRQGPDHYEQY
TRBV6-5	ASSYRPGGTGELF
TRBV5-4	ASSLPGGQGENLY
TRBV5-6	ASSFFGTGVRLSQPQH
TRBV9	ASSPEGATNEKLF
TRBV2	ASRPVPGQGAGYGYT
TRBV27	ASSRDSSYEQY
TRBV7-8	ASSLAAGRNEKLF
TRBV6-4	ASSEGTSGGNEQF